This is a list of T cell receptor beta chains from one sample in a study of T-cell reconstitution after alpha-beta-depleted transplantation in children. TCRdb called the PCR reads again in MiXCR, with one record for every CDR3 protein. The sample carries about half a million distinct CDR3 sequences, approximately 12% recorded once. This specimen consisted of PBMCs from the stem cell graft donor, obtained from the stem cell graft. The receptor set was obtained from a human donor who donated a stem cell graft to a child with combined immunodeficiency. Each CDR3 is given with its conserved first and last residue. The D gene is left open where the match is weak. The size entry is marked missing in some rows and otherwise reads once, few, many or a size class.

>.|TRBV6-5|TRBJ1-2|few
CASSYSPNYGYTF
TGTGCCAGCAGTTACTCACCCAACTATGGCTACACCTTC
>.|TRBV10-3|TRBJ2-3|.
CATSTGGGHTDTQYF
TGTGCCACCTCCACTGGGGGGGGGCACACAGATACGCAGTATTTT
>TRBD2|TRBV30|TRBJ2-7|few
CAWTGRFGTRSYEQYF
TGTGCCTGGACCGGACGGTTTGGGACTAGGTCCTACGAGCAGTACTTC
>.|TRBV12-3/TRBV12-4|TRBJ1-3|many
CASSPTRADSGNTIYF
TGTGCCAGCAGTCCTACTCGGGCAGACTCTGGAAACACCATATATTTT
>TRBD2|TRBV12-3/TRBV12-4|TRBJ2-5|.
CASSFMGREQETRYF
TGTGCCAGCAGTTTTATGGGGAGGGAGCAAGAGACCCGGTACTTC
>TRBD1|TRBV30|TRBJ1-5|few
CAWDRGLPNQPQHF
TGTGCCTGGGACAGGGGGCTTCCCAATCAGCCCCAGCATTTT
>TRBD1|TRBV7-6|TRBJ1-3|.
CAGSPLSRAGGISGNTIYF
TGTGCCGGGTCGCCCCTCTCTCGGGCAGGGGGCATCTCTGGAAACACCATATATTTT
>TRBD1|TRBV29-1|TRBJ1-2|few
CSVGDRGVYGYTF
TGCAGCGTGGGGGACAGGGGTGTTTATGGCTACACCTTC
>TRBD2|TRBV30|TRBJ2-3|few
CAWSWTGGPEDTQYF
TGTGCCTGGTCCTGGACGGGAGGGCCGGAAGATACGCAGTATTTT
>TRBD1|TRBV10-3|TRBJ2-7|.
CAISEFGKSSDRDTYEQYF
TGTGCCATCAGTGAGTTCGGGAAGTCTTCGGACAGGGATACCTACGAGCAGTACTTC
>TRBD2|TRBV5-1|TRBJ2-5|.
CASNGKRDGETQYF
TGCGCCAGCAATGGCAAGCGGGACGGGGAGACCCAGTACTTC
>TRBD1|TRBV30|TRBJ1-5|once
CAWSGGQGNQPQHF
TGTGCCTGGAGTGGAGGACAGGGCAATCAGCCCCAGCATTTT